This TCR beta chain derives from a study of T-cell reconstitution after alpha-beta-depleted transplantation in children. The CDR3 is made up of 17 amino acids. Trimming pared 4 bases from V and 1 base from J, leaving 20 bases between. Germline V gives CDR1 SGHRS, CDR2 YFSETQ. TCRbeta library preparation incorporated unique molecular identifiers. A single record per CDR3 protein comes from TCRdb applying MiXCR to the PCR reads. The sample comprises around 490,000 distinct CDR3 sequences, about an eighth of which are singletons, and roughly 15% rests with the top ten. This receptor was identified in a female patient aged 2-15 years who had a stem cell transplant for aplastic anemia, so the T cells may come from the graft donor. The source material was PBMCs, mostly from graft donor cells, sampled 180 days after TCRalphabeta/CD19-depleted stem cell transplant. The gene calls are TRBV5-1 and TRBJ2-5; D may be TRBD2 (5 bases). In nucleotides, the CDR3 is TGCGCCAGCAGCCAGGATCGGACTGCCGTCCTCCAAGAGACCCAGTACTTC. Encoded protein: CASSQDRTAVLQETQYF. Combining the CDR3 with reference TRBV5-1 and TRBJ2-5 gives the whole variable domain KAGVTQTPRYLIKTRGQQVTLSCSPISGHRSVSWYQQTPGQGLQFLFEYFSETQRNKGNFPGRFSGRQFSNSRSEMNVSTLELGDSALYLCASSQDRTAVLQETQYFGPGTRLLVL.